A single sample is the source of the 15 T cell receptor beta chains below, sequenced in a study of T cells in Graves' hyperthyroidism and ophthalmopathy. RNA transcripts provided the source from which TCR beta CDR3 regions were amplified. A first-round RT-PCR of the TCR CDR3 used the HTBI primer set. TCRdb passed the multiplex PCR reads through MiXCR, listing each CDR3 protein once. This table has about 360,000 distinct CDR3 sequences, around 13% appearing once. Sequencing was done on a sample of blood. The receptors derive from a woman under 30 with Graves' hyperthyroidism.

This clonotype appeared many times. V usage is TRBV12-3 or TRBV12-4 and J usage is TRBJ2-7; D is perhaps TRBD1 or TRBD2 (7 bases each). The CDR3 runs to 15 residues. Trimming took 4 bases from V and 5 from J, leaving 18 bases between them. The CDR3 nucleotides are TGTGCCAGCAGTTCGCGGCAGGGGGGGGGGCACGAGCAGTACTTC. Translated, it gives CASSSRQGGGHEQYF.

V usage is TRBV6-5 and J usage is TRBJ2-7; D is unclear. CDR3 length: 17 amino acids. V was shortened by 5 bases and J by 0 bases, with 20 bases between the two germline ends. CDR1 and CDR2 from the germline V gene are MNHEY and SVGAGI. The CDR3: CASSHLLRRASSYEQYF. CDR3 sequence (DNA): TGTGCCAGCAGTCACCTCCTCCGACGCGCGAGCTCCTACGAGCAGTACTTC.

This clonotype was seen a handful of times. The rearrangement links TRBV14 to TRBJ1-2; D not resolved. Trimming took off 2 bases at V and 1 base at J, with 5 bases between the two ends. The CDR3 contains 13 residues. CDR1 is SGHDN and CDR2 is FVKESK in the germline V gene. Here the CDR3 reads CASSQLFNYGYTF. The CDR3, as DNA: TGTGCCAGCAGCCAACTCTTTAACTATGGCTACACCTTC.

This clonotype was observed many times. V and J are TRBV11-2 and TRBJ2-3; TRBD2 matches 13 bases. The J segment lost 6 bases and the V segment lost 5 bases, leaving 11 bases of the junction unmatched. Per the germline V gene, CDR1 is SGHAT and CDR2 is FQNNGV. The CDR3 runs to 17 residues. The CDR3 spells CASSQGNRLAGGDTQYF. The CDR3 bases are TGTGCCAGCAGCCAAGGAAACCGACTAGCGGGAGGTGATACGCAGTATTTT.

This chain joins TRBV4-2 and TRBJ2-2, with 12 bases matching TRBD2. The trim removed 2 bases at V and 7 bases at J, leaving 5 bases unmatched. Per germline, CDR1 LGHNA and CDR2 YNFKEQ. This CDR3 has 16 residues. The CDR3 protein is CASSQTPTSGSGELFF. In DNA, the CDR3 is TGTGCCAGCAGCCAAACCCCGACTAGCGGGAGCGGGGAGCTGTTTTTT.

This clonotype was picked up many times. The chain has TRBV6-2 or TRBV6-3 and TRBJ2-7; tentative D call: TRBD1 (6 bases). The germline V and J ends were trimmed by 5 bases and 3 bases, with 14 bases remaining between them. The CDR3 has 14 amino acids. The germline gives CDR1 MNHEY, CDR2 SVGEGT. As DNA, the CDR3 is TGTGCCAGCAGTCTCAGGAGGACAGACTACGAGCAGTACTTC. Its protein is CASSLRRTDYEQYF.

The sample holds many counts of this clonotype. The gene calls are TRBV4-1 and TRBJ1-1; 7 bases are a match to TRBD1. CDR3 size: 15 residues. J gave up 0 bases and V 5 bases, and 6 bases lay outside the gene matches. The V gene's germline CDR1 is MGHRA and CDR2 YSYEKL. In DNA form, the CDR3 reads TGCGCCAGCAGCATAAGACAGGGCCTGAACACTGAAGCTTTCTTT. Its translation is CASSIRQGLNTEAFF.

This clonotype showed up many times. The chain employs TRBV10-3 and TRBJ2-2; no reliable D call. CDR3 length: 14 amino acids. V dropped 8 bases and J dropped 0 bases, with 10 bases sitting between them. Germline lookup yields CDR1 ENHRY and CDR2 SYGVKD. The CDR3 coding sequence is TGTGCCATCTACGACGACTCGAACACCGGGGAGCTGTTTTTT. It yields the protein CAIYDDSNTGELFF.

This clonotype has more than one count but fewer than ten. The genes are TRBV6-1 and TRBJ2-3; perhaps TRBD2 as D (5 bases). Germline values: CDR1 MNHNS, CDR2 SASEGT. The CDR3 is 13 residues long. V was clipped by 8 bases and J by 4 bases, with 13 bases between them. The CDR3 DNA is TGTGCCAGCCAGCCGGGGAGTGCAGATACGCAGTATTTT. This gives the protein CASQPGSADTQYF.

This clonotype occurred many times. The CDR3 DNA sequence: TGCAGTGCTGACCTGGACTTGGTGTTAGCGGGCTACAATGAGCAGTTCTTC. Translating it yields CSADLDLVLAGYNEQFF. The rearrangement uses TRBV20-1 and TRBJ2-1; 7 bases map to TRBD2. In germline, CDR1 is DFQATT, CDR2 SNEGSKA (reference sequence). Trimming took 5 bases from V and 3 from J; bases not matched to a gene: 16. The CDR3 spans 17 residues.

This clonotype was found many times. V is TRBV5-1 and J is TRBJ2-7; the D is unclear. CDR1 is SGHRS and CDR2 is YFSETQ in the germline V gene. This CDR3 region has 12 residues. Trimming removed 2 bases from V and 5 bases from J, with 8 bases in between. The CDR3 DNA reads as TGCGCCAGCAGCTTCAGCCCTCACGAGCAGTACTTC. Its protein product is CASSFSPHEQYF.

The count of this clonotype is one. The CDR3 reads CSARGSGTPHYEQYF. In DNA, the CDR3 is TGCAGTGCTAGAGGTTCAGGGACACCACACTACGAGCAGTACTTC. The rearrangement joins TRBV20-1 to TRBJ2-7, with a weak D call TRBD1 (6 bases). CDR1 and CDR2 from the germline V gene are DFQATT and SNEGSKA (reference sequence). CDR3 length: 15 amino acids. V lost 1 base, J lost 3 bases, and 16 bases lay in between.

This clonotype was observed many times. The J gene is TRBJ2-1, the V gene TRBV6-2 or TRBV6-3; TRBD1 aligns across 10 bases. J was trimmed by 5 bases and V by 6 bases; bases with no gene match: 16. The CDR3 spans 18 residues. Germline lookup yields CDR1 MNHEY and CDR2 SVGEGT. The CDR3 DNA reads as TGTGCCAGCAGCCTTCCATTCCGACAGGGGGCAAGAGACAATGAGCAGTTCTTC. Residues: CASSLPFRQGARDNEQFF.

This clonotype was observed a handful of times. V and J are TRBV19 and TRBJ1-2; D is ambiguous. V was clipped by 6 bases and J by 2 bases, with 7 bases between them. Germline V CDR1 and CDR2: LNHDA, SQIVND (reference sequence). The CDR3 sequence is 12 residues long. The CDR3 DNA follows: TGTGCCAGTAGCGGCATGAACTATGGCTACACCTTC. As protein: CASSGMNYGYTF.

The CDR3 coding sequence is TGTGCCAGTAGTACCAACCCGGGGGGCCGGAGCGAGCAGTACTTC. Protein sequence: CASSTNPGGRSEQYF. This chain joins TRBV19 and TRBJ2-7; TRBD2 is a possible D gene (7 bases). The CDR3 extends over 15 amino acids. Trimming removed 4 bases from V and 6 bases from J, with 19 bases in between. Germline V gives CDR1 LNHDA, CDR2 SQIVND (reference sequence). Together with reference TRBV19 and TRBJ2-7, the CDR3 gives the full variable domain: DGGITQSPKYLFRKEGQNVTLSCEQNLNHDAMYWYRQDPGQGLRLIYYSQIVNDFQKGDIAEGYSVSREKKESFPLTVTSAQKNPTAFYLCASSTNPGGRSEQYFGPGTRLTVT.